The entry below gives a single T cell receptor beta chain sequence along with its context. This clonotype was counted at least ten times. The clone's antigen remains unknown. Per-nucleotide qualities are absent, and no much larger clonotype sits a single base away. For unsorted PBMC libraries, 2 million PBMCs were used after storage in RNAlater at -80 degrees C until RNA extraction. The multiple sclerosis patients were enrolled in a US clinical protocol that evaluated disease progression with magnetic resonance imaging. Peripheral blood was subjected to Ficoll-Hypaque density gradient centrifugation to isolate PBMCs, which were then cryopreserved in liquid nitrogen. The data belong to a study of neurological immune-mediated disorders (dated by TCRdb to between 2018 and 2021). Regarding the research as a whole: Among the 34 multiple sclerosis patients, 31 had relapsing-remitting MS and 3 had secondary progressive MS. The cohort included approximately 68 subjects: approximately 15 with HAM/TSP, approximately 35 with multiple sclerosis, and about 20 healthy controls. The study compared peripheral blood TCR-beta repertoires of HTLV-I-associated myelopathy (HAM/TSP) patients, multiple sclerosis patients and healthy controls using UMI-based sequencing. Longitudinal samples, technical triplicates and paired sorted CD4+ and CD8+ T-cell subsets, alongside PBMC samples, were included among the approximately 98 TCR-beta libraries. Broader findings and caveats from the paper: No clinical or MRI features were associated with the MS cluster, and the authors said that larger cohorts are needed. Across subjects, expanded clones never shared an identical CDR3 amino acid sequence, which suggests that the TCR-beta repertoires in every group were private. In a phylogenetic analysis, the repertoires of 18 out of 34 MS patients fell into a single cluster of related CDR3 sequences, pointing to a possible signature at the repertoire level. TCR clonal expansion was highest in HAM/TSP patients and lowest in MS patients, with MS patients falling below even healthy controls.

cDNA was synthesized by template-switch 5'RACE using a primer carrying a 10-nucleotide random unique molecular identifier by which each TCR transcript was tagged. Each sequencing run produced over 190 million TCR-beta sequences covering 15-18 subjects. Total RNA was extracted with the RNeasy kit. The KAPA Real-time Library Amplification kit was used to amplify TCR-beta VDJ regions with primers targeting the TCR constant region and the 5'RACE anchor. A first PCR added sample indexes and Illumina adaptors, after which a second PCR increased the library yield. After Ampure bead purification, the TCR product of roughly 650 bp was size-selected on a 2% E-gel SizeSelection system. Before pooling, libraries had their quality checked on a Bioanalyzer, their concentration measured with Qubit, and their quantity determined with the Kapa Library Quantification kit. Paired-end 2 x 150 bp sequencing of the libraries was performed on an Illumina HiSeq 2500. To increase sequence diversity, roughly 24-31% phiX was spiked into each library pool. For the original study's pipeline: The quality-filtered reads were processed with the UMI-based MiGEC pipeline, whose error correction step removed more than 85% of the raw TCR sequences. VDJ genes were aligned to IMGT germline references, and each clonotype was defined by a unique CDR3 amino acid sequence together with V-J genes. VDJtools evaluated clonal expansion, Shannon diversity and CDR3 relatedness (CalcPairwiseDistances, ClusterSamples); CLCbio workbench built phylogenetic trees. Clones with at least 8 unique UMIs were defined as expanded, with this threshold being based on coefficient-of-variation modelling across technical triplicates. Through fastp at Q25 and MiXCR, TCRdb rebuilt clones from the public reads, retaining in-frame beta chains. Rows are unified per CDR3 protein, each entry keeping the most common DNA and genes. The V and J calls were determined by TCRdb, not by the authors. The sample table records approximately 130,000 distinct CDR3 sequences; roughly 3.2% of these occur just once. 1.3% of the sample lies in the top ten.

Sequenced sample: PBMCs. The sequence was obtained from a woman in her 30s with multiple sclerosis.

The nucleotide sequence is TGCAGTGCTAGCCAGAGGACGGGGTACAATGAGCAGTTCTTC. Translated, it gives CSASQRTGYNEQFF. The chain uses TRBV20-1 and TRBJ2-1; perhaps TRBD2 is the D gene, with 5 bases matching. V lost 3 bases and J lost 4 bases; the stretch between them is 13 bases long. The CDR3 holds 14 amino acids from the cysteine to the phenylalanine. Only CDR3 DNA is held: 42 bases, read in frame from base 1. The CDR1 and CDR2 encoded by the germline V gene (reference sequence) are DFQATT and SNEGSKA.